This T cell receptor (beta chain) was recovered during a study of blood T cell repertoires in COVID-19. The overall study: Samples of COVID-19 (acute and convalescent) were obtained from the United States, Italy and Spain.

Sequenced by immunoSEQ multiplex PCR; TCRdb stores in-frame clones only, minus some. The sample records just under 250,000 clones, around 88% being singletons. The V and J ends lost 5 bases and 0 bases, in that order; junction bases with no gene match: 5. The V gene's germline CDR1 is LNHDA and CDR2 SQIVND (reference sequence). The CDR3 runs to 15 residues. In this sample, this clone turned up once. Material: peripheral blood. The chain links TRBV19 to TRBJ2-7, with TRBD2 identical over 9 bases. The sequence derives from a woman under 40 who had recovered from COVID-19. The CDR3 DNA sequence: TGTGCCAGTAGTCCGACTAGCGGTAGCTCCTACGAGCAGTACTTC. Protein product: CASSPTSGSSYEQYF.